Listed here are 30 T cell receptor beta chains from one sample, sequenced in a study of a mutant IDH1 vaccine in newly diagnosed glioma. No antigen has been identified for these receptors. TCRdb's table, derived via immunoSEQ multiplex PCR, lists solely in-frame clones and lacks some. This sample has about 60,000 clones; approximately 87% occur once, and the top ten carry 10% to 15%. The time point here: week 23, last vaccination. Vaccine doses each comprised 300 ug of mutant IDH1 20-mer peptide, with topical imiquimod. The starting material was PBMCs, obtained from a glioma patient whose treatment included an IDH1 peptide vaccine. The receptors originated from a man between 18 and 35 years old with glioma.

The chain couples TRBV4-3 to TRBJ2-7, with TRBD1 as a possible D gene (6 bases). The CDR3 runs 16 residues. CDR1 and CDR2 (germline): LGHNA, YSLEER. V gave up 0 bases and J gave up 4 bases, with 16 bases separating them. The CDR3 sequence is CASSQDWTESLYEQYF. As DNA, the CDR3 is TGCGCCAGCAGCCAAGACTGGACAGAAAGTTTGTACGAGCAGTACTTC.

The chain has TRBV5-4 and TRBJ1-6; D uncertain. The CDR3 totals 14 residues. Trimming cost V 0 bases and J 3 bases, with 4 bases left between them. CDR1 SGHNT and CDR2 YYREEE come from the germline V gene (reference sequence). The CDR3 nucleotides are TGTGCCAGCAGCTTGGAAATCTATAATTCACCCCTCCACTTT. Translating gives CASSLEIYNSPLHF. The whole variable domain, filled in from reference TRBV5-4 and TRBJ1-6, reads ETGVTQSPTHLIKTRGQQVTLRCSSQSGHNTVSWYQQALGQGPQFIFQYYREEENGRGNFPPRFSGLQFPNYSSELNVNALELDDSALYLCASSLEIYNSPLHFGNGTRLTVT.

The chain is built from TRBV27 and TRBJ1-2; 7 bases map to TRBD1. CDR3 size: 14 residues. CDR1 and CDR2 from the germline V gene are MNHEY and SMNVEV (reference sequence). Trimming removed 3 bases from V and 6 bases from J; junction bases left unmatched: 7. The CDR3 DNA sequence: TGTGCCAGCAGTTTCTACAGGGGTTTCGATGGCTACACCTTC. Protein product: CASSFYRGFDGYTF.

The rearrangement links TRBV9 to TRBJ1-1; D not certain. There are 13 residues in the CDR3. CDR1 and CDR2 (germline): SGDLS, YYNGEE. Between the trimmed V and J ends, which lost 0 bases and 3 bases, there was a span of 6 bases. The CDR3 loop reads CASSVGSYTEAFF. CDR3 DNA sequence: TGTGCCAGCAGCGTAGGGAGTTACACTGAAGCTTTCTTT.

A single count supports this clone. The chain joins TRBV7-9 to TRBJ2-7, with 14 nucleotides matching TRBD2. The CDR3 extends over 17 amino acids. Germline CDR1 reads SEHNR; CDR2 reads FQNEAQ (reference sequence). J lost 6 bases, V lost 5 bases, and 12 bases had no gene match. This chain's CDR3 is CASSAGLAGARISEQYF. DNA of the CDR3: TGTGCCAGCAGCGCGGGACTAGCGGGGGCGCGGATTTCCGAGCAGTACTTC. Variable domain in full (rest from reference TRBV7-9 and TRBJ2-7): DTGVSQNPRHKITKRGQNVTFRCDPISEHNRLYWYRQTLGQGPEFLTYFQNEAQLEKSRLLSDRFSAERPKGSFSTLEIQRTEQGDSAMYLCASSAGLAGARISEQYFGPGTRLTVT.

The DNA of the CDR3 is TGTGCCAGCAGCTCCTTGGGCAGGAAGACTGAAGCTTTCTTT. Protein product: CASSSLGRKTEAFF. The V call is TRBV7-9, the J call TRBJ1-1; no definite D call. From germline, CDR1 is SEHNR and CDR2 FQNEAQ (reference sequence). The CDR3 loop spans 14 amino acids. With 4 bases removed from V and 5 bases from J, the gap between germline ends came to 14 bases. Supplemented by reference TRBV7-9 and TRBJ1-1, the full variable domain reads DTGVSQNPRHKITKRGQNVTFRCDPISEHNRLYWYRQTLGQGPEFLTYFQNEAQLEKSRLLSDRFSAERPKGSFSTLEIQRTEQGDSAMYLCASSSLGRKTEAFFGQGTRLTVV.

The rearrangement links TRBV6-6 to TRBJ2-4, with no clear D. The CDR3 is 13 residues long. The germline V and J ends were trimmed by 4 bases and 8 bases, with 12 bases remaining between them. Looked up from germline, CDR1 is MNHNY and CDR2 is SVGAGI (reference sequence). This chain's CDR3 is CASSLDRWDIQYF. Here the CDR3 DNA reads TGTGCCAGCAGTTTGGACCGTTGGGACATTCAGTACTTC.

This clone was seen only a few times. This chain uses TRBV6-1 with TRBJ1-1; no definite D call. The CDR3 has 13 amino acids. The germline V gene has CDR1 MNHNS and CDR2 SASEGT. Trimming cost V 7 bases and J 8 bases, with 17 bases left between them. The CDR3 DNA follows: TGTGCCAGCACTTATGGACCGGGGAGGGAAGCTTTCTTT. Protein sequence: CASTYGPGREAFF.

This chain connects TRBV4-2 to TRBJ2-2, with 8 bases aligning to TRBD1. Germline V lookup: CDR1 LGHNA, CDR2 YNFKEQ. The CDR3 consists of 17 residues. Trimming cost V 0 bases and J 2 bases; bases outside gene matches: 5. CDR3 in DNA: TGTGCCAGCAGCCAAGATGCAGGACAGGGAAACACCGGGGAGCTGTTTTTT. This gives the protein CASSQDAGQGNTGELFF.

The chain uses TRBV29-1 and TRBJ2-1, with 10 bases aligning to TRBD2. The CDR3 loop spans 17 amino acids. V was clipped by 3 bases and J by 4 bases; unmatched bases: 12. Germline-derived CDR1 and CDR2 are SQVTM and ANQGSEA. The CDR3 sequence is CSVEGLAGALTYNEQFF. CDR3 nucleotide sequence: TGCAGCGTTGAGGGGCTAGCGGGGGCACTAACTTACAATGAGCAGTTCTTC.

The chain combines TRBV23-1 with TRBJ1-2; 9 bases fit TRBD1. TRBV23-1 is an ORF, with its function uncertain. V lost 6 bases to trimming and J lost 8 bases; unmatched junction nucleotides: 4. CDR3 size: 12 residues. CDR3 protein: CASRGQGGGYTF. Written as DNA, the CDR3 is TGCGCCAGCAGGGGACAGGGAGGGGGCTACACCTTC.

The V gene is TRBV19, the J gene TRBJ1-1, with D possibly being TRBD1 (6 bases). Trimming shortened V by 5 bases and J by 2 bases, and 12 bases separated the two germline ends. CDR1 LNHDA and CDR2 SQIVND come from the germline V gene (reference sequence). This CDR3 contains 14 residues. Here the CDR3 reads CASSLRGPNTEAFF. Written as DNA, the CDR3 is TGTGCCAGTAGTCTCAGGGGACCTAACACTGAAGCTTTCTTT. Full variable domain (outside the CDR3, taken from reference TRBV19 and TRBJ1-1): DGGITQSPKYLFRKEGQNVTLSCEQNLNHDAMYWYRQDPGQGLRLIYYSQIVNDFQKGDIAEGYSVSREKKESFPLTVTSAQKNPTAFYLCASSLRGPNTEAFFGQGTRLTVV.

The chain's CDR3 is CASSLGQGRNGYTF. Written as DNA, the CDR3 is TGCGCCAGCAGCCTCGGACAGGGAAGGAATGGCTACACCTTC. The gene calls are TRBV5-1 and TRBJ1-2, with 8 bases lining up with TRBD1. The CDR3 sequence is 14 residues long. Germline CDR1 SGHRS, CDR2 YFSETQ. V gave up 4 bases and J gave up 6 bases; unmatched junction bases: 8.

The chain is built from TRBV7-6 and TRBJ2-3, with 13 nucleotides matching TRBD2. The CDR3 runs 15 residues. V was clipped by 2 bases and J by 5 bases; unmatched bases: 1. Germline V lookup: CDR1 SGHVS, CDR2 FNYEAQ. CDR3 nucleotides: TGTGCCAGCAGCTTAACTAGCGGGGGGGGAGATACGCAGTATTTT. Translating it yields CASSLTSGGGDTQYF. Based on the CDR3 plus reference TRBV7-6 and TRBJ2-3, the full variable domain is GAGVSQSPRYKVTKRGQDVALRCDPISGHVSLYWYRQALGQGPEFLTYFNYEAQQDKSGLPNDRFSAERPEGSISTLTIQRTEQRDSAMYRCASSLTSGGGDTQYFGPGTRLTVL.

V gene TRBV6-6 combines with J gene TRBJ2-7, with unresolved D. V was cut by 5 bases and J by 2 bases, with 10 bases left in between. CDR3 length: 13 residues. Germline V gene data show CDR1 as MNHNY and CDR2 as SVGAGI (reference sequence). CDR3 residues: CASSHHSPYEQYF. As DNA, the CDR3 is TGTGCCAGCAGTCACCATTCTCCCTACGAGCAGTACTTC.

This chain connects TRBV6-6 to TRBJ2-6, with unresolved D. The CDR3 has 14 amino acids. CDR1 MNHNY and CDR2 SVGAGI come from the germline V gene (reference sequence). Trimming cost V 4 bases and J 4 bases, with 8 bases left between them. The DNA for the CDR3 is TGTGCCAGCAGTTGGGCCGCCGGGGCCAACGTCCTGACTTTC. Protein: CASSWAAGANVLTF.

CDR3 in DNA: TGTGCCAGCAGCTCCGGATCGGGCTATGGCTACACCTTC. It specifies CASSSGSGYGYTF. J is TRBJ1-2 and V is TRBV7-9; D is unclear. The CDR3 spans 13 residues. The V and J ends lost 4 bases and 4 bases respectively, with 10 bases between them. CDR1 is SEHNR and CDR2 is FQNEAQ in the germline V gene (reference sequence).

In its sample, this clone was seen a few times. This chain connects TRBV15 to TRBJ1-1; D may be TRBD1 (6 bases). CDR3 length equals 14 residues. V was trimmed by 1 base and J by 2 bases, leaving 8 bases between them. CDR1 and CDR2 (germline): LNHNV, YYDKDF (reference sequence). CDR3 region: CATSRGTVNTEAFF. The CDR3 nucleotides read TGTGCCACCAGCAGAGGGACAGTTAACACTGAAGCTTTCTTT.

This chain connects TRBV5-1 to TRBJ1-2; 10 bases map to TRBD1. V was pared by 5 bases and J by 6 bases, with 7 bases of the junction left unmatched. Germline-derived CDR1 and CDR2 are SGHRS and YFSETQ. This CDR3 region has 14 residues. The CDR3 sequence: CASSTGQGWDGYTF. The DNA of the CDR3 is TGCGCCAGCAGTACGGGACAGGGGTGGGATGGCTACACCTTC.

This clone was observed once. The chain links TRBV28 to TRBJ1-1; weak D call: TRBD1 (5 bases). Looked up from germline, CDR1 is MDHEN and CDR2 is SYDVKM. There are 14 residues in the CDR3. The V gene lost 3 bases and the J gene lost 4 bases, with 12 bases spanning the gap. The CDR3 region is CASSFMGGFTEAFF. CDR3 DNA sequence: TGTGCCAGCAGTTTCATGGGGGGTTTCACTGAAGCTTTCTTT. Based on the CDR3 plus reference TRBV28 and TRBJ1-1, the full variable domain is DVKVTQSSRYLVKRTGEKVFLECVQDMDHENMFWYRQDPGLGLRLIYFSYDVKMKEKGDIPEGYSVSREKKERFSLILESASTNQTSMYLCASSFMGGFTEAFFGQGTRLTVV.

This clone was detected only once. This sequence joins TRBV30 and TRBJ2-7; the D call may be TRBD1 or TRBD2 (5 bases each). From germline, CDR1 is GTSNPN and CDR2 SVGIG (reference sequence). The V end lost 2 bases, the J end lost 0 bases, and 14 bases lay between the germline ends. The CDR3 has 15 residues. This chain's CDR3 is CAWSTRTGRSYEQYF. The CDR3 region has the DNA TGTGCCTGGAGTACGAGGACGGGACGCTCCTACGAGCAGTACTTC.

The CDR3 nucleotides read TGTGCCAGTAGTATTAATTCCGGGGACGAGCAGTACTTC. It is translated as CASSINSGDEQYF. This chain links TRBV19 with TRBJ2-7, with D tentatively TRBD2 (5 bases). Per germline, CDR1 LNHDA and CDR2 SQIVND (reference sequence). The CDR3 is made up of 13 amino acids. V dropped 3 bases and J dropped 5 bases, with 11 bases sitting between them.

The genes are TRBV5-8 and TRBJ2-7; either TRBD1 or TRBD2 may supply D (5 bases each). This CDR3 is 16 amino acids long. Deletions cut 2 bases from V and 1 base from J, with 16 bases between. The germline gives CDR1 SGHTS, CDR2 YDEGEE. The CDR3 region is CASSFKSAGRSYEQYF. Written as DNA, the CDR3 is TGTGCCAGCAGCTTCAAGAGCGCAGGGAGATCCTACGAGCAGTACTTC.

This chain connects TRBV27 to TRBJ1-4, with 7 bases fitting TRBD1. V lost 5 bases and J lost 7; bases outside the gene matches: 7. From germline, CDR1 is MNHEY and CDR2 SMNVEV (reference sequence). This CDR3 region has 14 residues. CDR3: CASSPGQRVEKLFF. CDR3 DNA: TGTGCCAGCAGTCCGGGACAGAGAGTTGAAAAACTGTTTTTT.

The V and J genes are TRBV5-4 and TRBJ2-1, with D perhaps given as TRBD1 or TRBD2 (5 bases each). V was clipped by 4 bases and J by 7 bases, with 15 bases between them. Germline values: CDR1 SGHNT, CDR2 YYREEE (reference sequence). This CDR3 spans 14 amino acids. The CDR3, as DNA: TGTGCCAGCAGCCTTGTGGGGGTCAAAAATGAGCAGTTCTTC. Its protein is CASSLVGVKNEQFF.

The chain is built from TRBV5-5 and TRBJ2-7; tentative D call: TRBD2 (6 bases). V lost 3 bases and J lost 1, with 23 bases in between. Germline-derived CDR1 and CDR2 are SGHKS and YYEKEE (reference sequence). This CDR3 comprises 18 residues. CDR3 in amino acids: CASSSLPPGGVLSYEQYF. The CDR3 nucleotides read TGTGCCAGCAGCTCCCTCCCCCCAGGCGGGGTTTTATCCTACGAGCAGTACTTC. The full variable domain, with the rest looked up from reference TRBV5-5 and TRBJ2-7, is DAGVTQSPTHLIKTRGQQVTLRCSPISGHKSVSWYQQVLGQGPQFIFQYYEKEERGRGNFPDRFSARQFPNYSSELNVNALLLGDSALYLCASSSLPPGGVLSYEQYFGPGTRLTVT.

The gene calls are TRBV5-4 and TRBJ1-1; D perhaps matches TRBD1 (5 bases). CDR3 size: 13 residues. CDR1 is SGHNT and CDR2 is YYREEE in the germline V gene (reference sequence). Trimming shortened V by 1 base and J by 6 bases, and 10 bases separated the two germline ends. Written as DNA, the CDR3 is TGTGCCAGCAGCTTGTGGAGGGGTCCTGAAGCTTTCTTT. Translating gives CASSLWRGPEAFF.

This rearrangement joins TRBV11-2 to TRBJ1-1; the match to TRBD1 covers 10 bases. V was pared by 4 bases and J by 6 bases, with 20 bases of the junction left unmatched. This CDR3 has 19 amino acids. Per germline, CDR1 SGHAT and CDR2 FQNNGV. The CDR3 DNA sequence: TGTGCCAGCAGCTCCGGGGACAGGGGTCTCGGGGCGGGGGGGGCTGAAGCTTTCTTT. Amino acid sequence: CASSSGDRGLGAGGAEAFF.

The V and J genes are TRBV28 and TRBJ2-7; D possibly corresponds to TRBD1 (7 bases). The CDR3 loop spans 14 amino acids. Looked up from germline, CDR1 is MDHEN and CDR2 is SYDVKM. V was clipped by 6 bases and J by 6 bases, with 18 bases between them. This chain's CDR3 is CASSPPDREVEQYF. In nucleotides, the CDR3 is TGTGCCAGCAGCCCCCCCGACAGGGAGGTCGAGCAGTACTTC.

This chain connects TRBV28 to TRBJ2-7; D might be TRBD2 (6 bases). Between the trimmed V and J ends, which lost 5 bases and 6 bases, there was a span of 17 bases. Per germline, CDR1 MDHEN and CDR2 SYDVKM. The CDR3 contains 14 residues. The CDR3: CASSPGSGGSEQYF. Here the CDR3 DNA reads TGTGCCAGCAGTCCCGGGAGTGGGGGAAGCGAGCAGTACTTC.